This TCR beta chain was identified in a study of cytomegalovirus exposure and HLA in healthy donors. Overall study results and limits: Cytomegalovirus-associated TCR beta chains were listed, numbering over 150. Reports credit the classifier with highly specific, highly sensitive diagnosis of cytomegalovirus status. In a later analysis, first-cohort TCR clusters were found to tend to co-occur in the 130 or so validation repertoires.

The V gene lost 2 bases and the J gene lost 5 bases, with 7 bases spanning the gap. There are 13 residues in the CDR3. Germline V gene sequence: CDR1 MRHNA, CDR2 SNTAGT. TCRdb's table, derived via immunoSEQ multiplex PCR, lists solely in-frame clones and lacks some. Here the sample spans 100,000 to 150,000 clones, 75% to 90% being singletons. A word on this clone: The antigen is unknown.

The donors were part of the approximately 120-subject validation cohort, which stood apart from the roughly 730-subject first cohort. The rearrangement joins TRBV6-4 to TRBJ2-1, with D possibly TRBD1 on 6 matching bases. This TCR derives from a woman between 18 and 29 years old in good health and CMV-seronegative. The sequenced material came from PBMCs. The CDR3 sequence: CASSDGDNNEQFF. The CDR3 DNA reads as TGTGCCAGCAGTGACGGGGACAACAATGAGCAGTTCTTC.